These 29 T cell receptor beta chains originate from one sample sequenced in a study of metastatic and nonmetastatic thyroid tumors. None of the patients had undergone any treatment ahead of thyroid surgery. With MiXCR, TCRdb called clones anew from the PCR reads. The sample has about 24,000 clones, around a fifth seen once; the top ten hold about 4.2%. The sequenced sample was blood. The receptor set was obtained from a male donor with papillary thyroid cancer or a benign thyroid nodule (not recorded which). Some clones in this sample may be carry-over from other donors' samples.

At least ten counts were recorded for this clone. This sequence joins TRBV7-9 and TRBJ2-7, with 13 bases matching TRBD2. Germline CDR1 and CDR2: SEHNR and FQNEAQ (reference sequence). Unmatched junction bases numbered 8, after V lost 5 bases and J lost 13 bases. This CDR3 has 13 amino acids. The CDR3 coding sequence is TGTGCCAGCAGCCTCGGGACTAGCGGGGACAAATACTTC. This translates into CASSLGTSGDKYF.

The chain recombines TRBV10-3 with TRBJ1-2; TRBD1 aligns across 9 bases. Germline lookup yields CDR1 ENHRY and CDR2 SYGVKD. The CDR3 length is 15 residues. The DNA of the CDR3 is TGTGACAGTGGACAGGGGTGCGCAAAAAACTATGGCTACACCTTC. Its protein is CDSGQGCAKNYGYTF.

This clone has a count of ten or more. This sequence joins TRBV4-1 and TRBJ2-1; 11 bases map to TRBD2. The ends lost 1 base at V and 6 bases at J; junction bases unmatched: 5. The CDR3 is 16 residues long. Germline loops: CDR1 MGHRA, CDR2 YSYEKL. CDR3 sequence reads: CASSQATSGIPNEQFF. The CDR3 bases are TGCGCCAGCAGCCAAGCGACTAGCGGGATCCCCAATGAGCAGTTCTTC.

By sample fraction, this clone is medium-sized. The chain is built from TRBV6-1 and TRBJ2-1; 12 bases align to TRBD2. V gave up 7 bases and J gave up 7 bases; unmatched junction bases: 5. The CDR3 has 14 amino acids. Per germline, CDR1 MNHNS and CDR2 SASEGT. CDR3 coding DNA: TGTGCCAGCACCTCTAGCGGGAGGGCGAATGAGCAGTTCTTC. Amino acid sequence: CASTSSGRANEQFF.

By share, this clone ranks as medium-sized. V gene TRBV24-1 combines with J gene TRBJ2-6; 7 bases map to TRBD1. This CDR3 has 16 residues. The V and J ends lost 4 bases and 2 bases, in that order; junction bases with no gene match: 4. The V gene's germline CDR1 is KGHDR and CDR2 SFDVKD. The CDR3 spells CATSEGDRAGANVLTF. CDR3 nucleotide sequence: TGTGCCACCAGTGAGGGAGACAGGGCTGGGGCCAACGTCCTGACTTTC.

This rearrangement joins TRBV3-1 to TRBJ1-6; D is perhaps TRBD1 (5 bases). Per germline, CDR1 LGHDT and CDR2 YNNKEL (reference sequence). CDR3 length: 14 residues. V gave up 3 bases and J gave up 6 bases, with 9 bases separating them. The chain's CDR3 is CASSQGVANSPLHF. For the CDR3, the DNA is TGTGCCAGCAGCCAGGGGGTCGCTAATTCACCCCTCCACTTT.

This clone is medium-sized in the sample. The chain employs TRBV6-5 and TRBJ1-2; D is undetermined. V was shortened by 0 bases and J by 8 bases, with 4 bases between the two germline ends. Germline CDR1 and CDR2: MNHEY and SVGAGI. This CDR3 contains 11 residues. The chain's CDR3 is CASSYSEGYTF. The CDR3 DNA sequence: TGTGCCAGCAGTTACTCGGAGGGCTACACCTTC.

Comment on this clone: Because it lacks the conserved phenylalanine or tryptophan at the end, this CDR3 is likely a read error. V and J are TRBV5-8 and TRBJ2-1; 10 positions agree with TRBD1. Germline V CDR1 and CDR2: SGHTS, YDEGEE. This CDR3 comprises 14 residues. V lost 5 bases to trimming and J lost 6 bases; unmatched junction nucleotides: 5. CDR3 bases: TGTGCCAGCAGTCCGGGACAGGGGAGCAATGAGCAGTTCGTC. It specifies CASSPGQGSNEQFV.

This clone has just a few counts. V usage is TRBV6-1 and J usage is TRBJ2-7; 8 bases align to TRBD1. Germline V gives CDR1 MNHNS, CDR2 SASEGT. The junction had 3 bases not matched to a gene; V was cut back by 5 bases and J by 0 bases. The CDR3 is 14 amino acids. DNA of the CDR3: TGTGCCAGCAGTCCCGACAGGGGCTCCTACGAGCAGTACTTC. This codes for CASSPDRGSYEQYF.

This clone was seen ten or more times. The gene calls are TRBV20-1 and TRBJ1-2; 9 bases are a match to TRBD1. The CDR3 runs to 13 residues. Per germline, CDR1 DFQATT and CDR2 SNEGSKA (reference sequence). Trimming removed 2 bases from V and 8 bases from J; junction bases left unmatched: 6. CDR3 protein: CSARKDRGKGYTF. The CDR3 DNA reads TGCAGTGCTAGAAAGGACAGGGGAAAAGGCTACACCTTC.

This clone has just a few counts. The rearrangement joins TRBV15 to TRBJ2-7, with 8 positions matching TRBD1. The CDR3 totals 14 residues. Trimming took 5 bases from V and 3 from J; bases not matched to a gene: 6. Germline V CDR1 and CDR2: LNHNV, YYDKDF (reference sequence). CDR3 amino acids: CATSRTGQLYEQYF. The DNA of the CDR3 is TGTGCCACCAGCCGGACAGGGCAACTCTACGAGCAGTACTTC.

The table lists this clone with many counts. Since a much larger clone is just one base distant, this may be a read error. V usage is TRBV28 and J usage is TRBJ2-1, with 7 nucleotides matching TRBD2. Per the germline V gene, CDR1 is MDHEN and CDR2 is SYDVKM. The CDR3 consists of 12 residues. The CDR3 DNA follows: TGTGCCAGCGGTTTCTTTGGGGGGGGTGAGTTCTTC. Protein sequence: CASGFFGGGEFF.

This clone is medium-sized (0.01 to 0.1%) within its sample. The J gene is TRBJ2-3, the V gene TRBV27; 8 bases match TRBD2. The CDR3 length is 17 residues. The J segment lost 5 bases and the V segment lost 4 bases, leaving 14 bases of the junction unmatched. The germline V gene has CDR1 MNHEY and CDR2 SMNVEV (reference sequence). CDR3: CASSSRDSLREVDTQYF. For the CDR3, the DNA is TGTGCCAGCAGTTCCCGCGACTCTTTGCGGGAGGTAGATACGCAGTATTTT.

The sample holds many counts of this clone. J is TRBJ2-1 and V is TRBV5-1, with D unclear. The CDR3 has 14 residues. V dropped 1 base and J dropped 6 bases, with 11 bases sitting between them. Germline CDR1 and CDR2: SGHRS and YFSETQ. In DNA form, the CDR3 reads TGCGCCAGCAGCTTGTCCCTATGGGTCAATGAGCAGTTCTTC. Encoded protein: CASSLSLWVNEQFF.

This clone was counted at least ten times. The chain is built from TRBV11-2 and TRBJ2-1; TRBD1 matches 11 bases. The germline CDR1 and CDR2 sequences are SGHAT and FQNNGV. The CDR3 totals 18 residues. J was trimmed by 0 bases and V by 5 bases; bases with no gene match: 9. CDR3 in DNA: TGTGCCAGCAGCCTGTTATCAGGGACAGGGGGCTCCTACAATGAGCAGTTCTTC. The encoded protein is CASSLLSGTGGSYNEQFF. The whole variable domain, filled in from reference TRBV11-2 and TRBJ2-1, reads EAGVAQSPRYKIIEKRQSVAFWCNPISGHATLYWYQQILGQGPKLLIQFQNNGVVDDSQLPKDRFSAERLKGVDSTLKIQPAKLEDSAVYLCASSLLSGTGGSYNEQFFGPGTRLTVL.

This clone was observed many times. This sequence joins TRBV3-1 and TRBJ2-3, with D maybe TRBD2 (6 bases). The CDR3 consists of 17 residues. Trimming pared 0 bases from V and 2 bases from J, leaving 15 bases between. CDR1 and CDR2 (germline): LGHDT, YNNKEL (reference sequence). CDR3: CASSQDMPRGYTDTQYF. The CDR3 region has the DNA TGTGCCAGCAGCCAAGATATGCCGCGGGGATACACAGATACGCAGTATTTT.

This clone rates as medium-sized (0.01 to 0.1%). V is TRBV2 and J is TRBJ2-3, with D perhaps TRBD2 (5 bases). The CDR3 totals 12 residues. Trimming cost V 2 bases and J 6 bases, with 6 bases left between them. Per germline, CDR1 SNHLY and CDR2 FYNNEI. The CDR3 sequence is CASSETGDTQYF. Here the CDR3 DNA reads TGTGCCAGCAGTGAAACGGGGGATACGCAGTATTTT. The variable domain in full, with the rest retrieved from reference TRBV2 and TRBJ2-3, is EPEVTQTPSHQVTQMGQEVILRCVPISNHLYFYWYRQILGQKVEFLVSFYNNEISEKSEIFDDQFSVERPDGSNFTLKIRSTKLEDSAMYFCASSETGDTQYFGPGTRLTVL.

This clone was seen a single time. The chain uses TRBV20-1 and TRBJ2-7; no firm D call. V dropped 3 bases and J dropped 1 base, with 16 bases sitting between them. CDR3 length: 15 residues. Germline assignment: CDR1 DFQATT and CDR2 SNEGSKA (reference sequence). The CDR3 loop is CSARLQLGKSYEQYF. For the CDR3, the DNA is TGCAGTGCTAGGCTACAGTTAGGAAAGTCCTACGAGCAGTACTTC.

In this sample, this clone turned up many times. The chain employs TRBV12-3 or TRBV12-4 and TRBJ2-3; 9 bases map to TRBD1. Trimming took 5 bases from V and 6 from J; bases not matched to a gene: 12. This CDR3 has 16 amino acids. CDR3 nucleotide sequence: TGTGCCAGCAGTCCCACTGGACAGGGGATCTCCGATACGCAGTATTTT. It is translated as CASSPTGQGISDTQYF.

This clone was recorded at least ten times. The chain uses TRBV5-1 and TRBJ2-6, with D tentatively TRBD1 (5 bases). This CDR3 contains 18 residues. Deletions cut 1 base from V and 0 bases from J, with 14 bases between. The V gene's germline CDR1 is SGHRS and CDR2 YFSETQ. The CDR3 nucleotides read TGCGCCAGCAGCTTGATCACAGGCCCATTCTCTGGGGCCAACGTCCTGACTTTC. Protein product: CASSLITGPFSGANVLTF.

DNA of the CDR3: TGTGCCAGCAGCGGTGGACAGGGGGATACTGAAGCTTTCTTT. It yields the protein CASSGGQGDTEAFF. The chain employs TRBV7-2 and TRBJ1-1, with TRBD1 identical over 10 bases. The CDR3 loop spans 14 amino acids. Trimming took 5 bases from V and 5 from J; bases not matched to a gene: 5. Germline CDR1 and CDR2: SGHTA and FQGNSA.

Judged by abundance, this clone is medium-sized. CDR3 in DNA: TGTGCCAGCAGTTCCTTGGACAGGCTCCCCTACGAGCAGTACTTC. Amino acid sequence: CASSSLDRLPYEQYF. V is TRBV28 and J is TRBJ2-7, with TRBD1 identical over 7 bases. Germline CDR1 and CDR2: MDHEN and SYDVKM. With V trimmed by 4 bases and J by 2 bases, 8 bases remained unmatched. This CDR3 has 15 amino acids.

This clone was observed many times. The rearrangement links TRBV20-1 to TRBJ1-3; D gene ambiguous. CDR3 length equals 15 residues. Trimming removed 0 bases from V and 0 bases from J, with 9 bases in between. Germline-derived CDR1 and CDR2 are DFQATT and SNEGSKA (reference sequence). The CDR3 sequence is CSAREGRSSGNTIYF. In DNA form, the CDR3 reads TGCAGTGCTAGAGAAGGACGGAGCTCTGGAAACACCATATATTTT.

V and J are TRBV20-1 and TRBJ1-3; 9 positions match TRBD1. This CDR3 spans 15 amino acids. Germline-derived CDR1 and CDR2 are DFQATT and SNEGSKA (reference sequence). V lost 2 bases to trimming and J lost 8 bases; unmatched junction nucleotides: 10. The CDR3 nucleotides read TGCAGTGCTAGAAGGGGCGTGGACAGGGGCGACACCATATATTTT. This translates into CSARRGVDRGDTIYF.

This clone was detected ten times or more. The chain employs TRBV3-1 and TRBJ2-7, with D unresolved. CDR3 size: 13 residues. Germline V gene sequence: CDR1 LGHDT, CDR2 YNNKEL (reference sequence). Trimming took 0 bases from V and 3 from J, leaving 6 bases between them. The CDR3 DNA sequence: TGTGCCAGCAGCCAAGATCGCGTCTACGAGCAGTACTTC. It yields the protein CASSQDRVYEQYF.

This clone was counted at least ten times. This chain joins TRBV3-1 and TRBJ1-2, with D uncertain. Looked up from germline, CDR1 is LGHDT and CDR2 is YNNKEL (reference sequence). Trimming took 2 bases from V and 3 from J, leaving 13 bases between them. The CDR3 loop spans 15 amino acids. The DNA for the CDR3 is TGTGCCAGCAGCCAATCAGCGGGAGGTCACTATGGCTACACCTTC. Its translation is CASSQSAGGHYGYTF.

This clone came up many times. V gene TRBV2 combines with J gene TRBJ1-1; 9 bases fit TRBD1. Per germline, CDR1 SNHLY and CDR2 FYNNEI. The V segment lost 4 bases and the J segment 0 bases; nucleotides outside the gene matches: 6. This CDR3 has 16 residues. For the CDR3, the DNA is TGTGCCAGCAGTGGTGGGACAGGGAAATTGAACACTGAAGCTTTCTTT. Translation: CASSGGTGKLNTEAFF.

This clone was observed at least ten times. The CDR3 DNA reads as TGTGCCAGCAGCCAAAGCTACGAGCAGTACTTC. As protein: CASSQSYEQYF. The chain has TRBV3-1 and TRBJ2-7, with D uncertain. The CDR3 is 11 amino acids. Germline V gene data show CDR1 as LGHDT and CDR2 as YNNKEL (reference sequence). V was shortened by 2 bases and J by 3 bases, with 2 bases between the two germline ends.

This clone was recorded at least ten times. This chain links TRBV5-1 with TRBJ1-1, with D possibly matching TRBD1 (5 bases). The germline CDR1 and CDR2 sequences are SGHRS and YFSETQ. The CDR3 sequence is 14 residues long. V was cut by 4 bases and J by 3 bases, with 13 bases left in between. The CDR3 DNA is TGCGCCAGCAGCCCTGGGACGGAGGACACTGAAGCTTTCTTT. The encoded protein is CASSPGTEDTEAFF. Drawing the rest from reference TRBV5-1 and TRBJ1-1, the complete variable domain is KAGVTQTPRYLIKTRGQQVTLSCSPISGHRSVSWYQQTPGQGLQFLFEYFSETQRNKGNFPGRFSGRQFSNSRSEMNVSTLELGDSALYLCASSPGTEDTEAFFGQGTRLTVV.